Listed here are 6 T cell receptor beta chains from one sample, sequenced in a study of blood T cell repertoires in COVID-19. Libraries were prepared by immunoSEQ multiplex PCR; TCRdb keeps only in-frame clonotypes and omits some of them. This table has approximately 400,000 clones, more than 75% appearing once. The sample taken for sequencing was PBMCs or T cells enriched from blood (not recorded which). The source is a woman between 18 and 29 years old who had recovered from COVID-19.

This sequence joins TRBV10-3 and TRBJ2-1, with D perhaps TRBD1 (6 bases). CDR3 size: 15 residues. Germline CDR1 and CDR2: ENHRY and SYGVKD. V shed 2 bases and J shed 8 bases, with 16 bases lying between them. The CDR3 here is CAISEGAGVNYEQFF. In DNA form, the CDR3 reads TGTGCCATCAGTGAGGGGGCAGGGGTCAACTATGAGCAGTTCTTC.

V is TRBV7-2 and J is TRBJ1-3, with 7 bases identical to TRBD1. Germline CDR1 reads SGHTA; CDR2 reads FQGNSA. Trimming took 6 bases from V and 2 from J; bases not matched to a gene: 7. The CDR3 is 15 amino acids. CDR3 coding DNA: TGTGCCAGCAGTCCAGACAGGGAGGCTGGAAACACCATATATTTT. Its translation: CASSPDREAGNTIYF.

J is TRBJ1-5 and V is TRBV19; D gene ambiguous. V lost 4 bases and J 4 bases, leaving 11 bases between the germline ends. Looked up from germline, CDR1 is LNHDA and CDR2 is SQIVND (reference sequence). The CDR3 extends over 14 amino acids. CDR3 amino acids: CASSTPRLNQPQHF. The CDR3 DNA sequence: TGTGCCAGTAGTACCCCCAGACTTAATCAGCCCCAGCATTTT.

This clone is a singleton in its sample. The chain joins TRBV7-2 to TRBJ1-1; D is perhaps TRBD1 (6 bases). This CDR3 contains 15 residues. The germline V gene has CDR1 SGHTA and CDR2 FQGNSA. V lost 5 bases and J lost 1, with 14 bases in between. The CDR3 sequence is CASSPSWGRNTEAFF. CDR3 sequence (DNA): TGTGCCAGCAGCCCCTCCTGGGGGCGGAACACTGAAGCTTTCTTT.

The gene calls are TRBV18 and TRBJ2-7; 11 bases align to TRBD1. Losses at the gene ends were 0 bases for V and 5 bases for J; bases not matched to a gene: 3. Germline V gene sequence: CDR1 KGHSH, CDR2 LQKENI. This CDR3 comprises 15 residues. CDR3 in DNA: TGTGCCAGCTCACCACCGGGACAGGGGGGCCACGAGCAGTACTTC. It encodes CASSPPGQGGHEQYF.

The chain couples TRBV2 to TRBJ1-1, with a weak D call TRBD1 (6 bases). The CDR3 spans 14 residues. CDR1 and CDR2 from the germline V gene are SNHLY and FYNNEI. V lost 7 bases to trimming and J lost 7 bases, with 19 bases between them. The CDR3 DNA reads as TGTGCCAGCATCTATTTGGGGGAAGGGGGTGAAGCTTTCTTT. This translates into CASIYLGEGGEAFF.